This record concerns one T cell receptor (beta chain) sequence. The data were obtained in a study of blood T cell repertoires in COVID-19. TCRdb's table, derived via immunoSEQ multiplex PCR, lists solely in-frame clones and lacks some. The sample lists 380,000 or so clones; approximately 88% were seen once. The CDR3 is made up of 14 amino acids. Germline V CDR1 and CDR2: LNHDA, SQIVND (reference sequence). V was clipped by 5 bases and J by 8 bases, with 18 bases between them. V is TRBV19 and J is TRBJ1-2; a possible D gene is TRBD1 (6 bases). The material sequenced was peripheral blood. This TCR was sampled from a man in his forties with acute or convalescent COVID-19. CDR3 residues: CASSSSRGPGGYTF. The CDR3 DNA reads TGTGCCAGTAGTTCCTCCAGGGGCCCGGGGGGCTACACCTTC.